The T cell receptor (beta chain) under discussion was sequenced for a study of CD4 T cells in relation to SARS-CoV-2 and coronaviruses. Study overall: PBMCs were cultured with antigen for roughly 11 days before TCR beta sequencing. Points from the study as a whole: Crossreactivity was assessed only for spike protein, not other viral proteins.

For this clone: The antigen is not known.

Unexposed donor CD4+ T cells date from about 2011-2019, before the COVID-19 pandemic. CD4+ T cells were isolated from the cells after 10 days of culture. Fresh IL-2 medium replaced half the medium on days 3 and 7. Measured with immunoSEQ multiplex PCR; TCRdb has only the in-frame clones, and not every one. Here the sample spans about 25,000 clones, less than 80% being singletons. Germline values: CDR1 SGHNT, CDR2 YYREEE (reference sequence). The CDR3 runs to 13 residues. Trimming shortened V by 0 bases and J by 1 base, and 3 bases separated the two germline ends. The receptor was derived from a human donor in good health. The gene calls are TRBV5-4 and TRBJ2-3; no firm D call. Material for sequencing was CD4+ T cells from PBMCs, cultured in vitro. The CDR3 DNA sequence: TGTGCCAGCAGCTTGGAAGGCACAGATACGCAGTATTTT. Protein: CASSLEGTDTQYF.